This TCR beta chain was retrieved from a study of blood T cell repertoires in COVID-19. Looking at the study overall: The study drew acute and convalescent COVID-19 samples from the United States, Italy and Spain. The cDNA or gDNA used as material had been derived from T cells, B-cell-depleted T cells, or PBMCs.

Germline CDR1 SGDLS, CDR2 YYNGEE. CDR3 length: 12 residues. The V gene end was trimmed by 3 bases and the J gene end by 3 bases; junction bases not matched to a gene: 0. Methods used by the authors: Estimated nucleated cell counts came from reference gene primer amplification. The repertoire was sequenced with immunoSEQ multiplex PCR; TCRdb's copy has only in-frame clones and lacks some. Clone size and the V and J calls come from that table; the DNA yielded D and trimming. Of about 140,000 clones listed, more than 65% are singletons. Source material: peripheral blood. The chain has TRBV9 and TRBJ2-7, with 7 nucleotides matching TRBD1. This TCR was sampled from a human donor in a cohort sampled during active COVID-19. The CDR3 region has the DNA TGTGCCAGCAGCGGACAGGGCTACGAGCAGTACTTC. As protein: CASSGQGYEQYF.